This passage covers 15 T cell receptor beta chains from one sample sequenced in a study of cytomegalovirus exposure and HLA in healthy donors. The PCR contained 60 Vbeta and 13 Jbeta primers. Sequenced by immunoSEQ multiplex PCR; TCRdb stores in-frame clones only, minus some. Counted here are tens of thousands of clones, around four fifths occurring once; the ten biggest clones make up around 6.5%. Sequencing input: PBMCs. Every receptor here comes from a woman in her fifties or sixties in good health and CMV-seropositive.

This clone was counted at least ten times. The CDR3 DNA reads as TGTGCCAGCAGCGTAGAGGGGGGAAACACCATATATTTT. It encodes CASSVEGGNTIYF. The chain links TRBV9 to TRBJ1-3; tentative D call: TRBD1 (5 bases). CDR1 is SGDLS, CDR2 YYNGEE, per germline. Deletions cut 0 bases from V and 4 bases from J, with 5 bases between. The CDR3 is 13 amino acids.

This clone counts as medium-sized. The chain has TRBV6-4 and TRBJ1-2; unclear D gene. The germline V and J ends were trimmed by 0 bases and 4 bases, with 15 bases remaining between them. The CDR3 sequence is 16 residues long. The germline V gene has CDR1 MRHNA and CDR2 SNTAGT. This CDR3 is CASSDSIPPGSYGYTF. The CDR3 region has the DNA TGTGCCAGCAGTGACTCGATACCCCCTGGGAGCTATGGCTACACCTTC.

This clone is a singleton in its sample. The V gene is TRBV5-6, the J gene TRBJ2-1; TRBD1 matches 11 bases. Germline CDR1 is SGHDT and CDR2 is YYEEEE. The J segment lost 9 bases and the V segment lost 1 base, leaving 6 bases of the junction unmatched. The CDR3 runs to 15 residues. CDR3 sequence (DNA): TGTGCCAGCAGCTTGCCCGGACAGGGGGCTAGTGAGCAGTTCTTC. Protein product: CASSLPGQGASEQFF.

The rearrangement uses TRBV5-6 and TRBJ2-6; D is unresolved. The CDR3 has 16 amino acids. Germline-derived CDR1 and CDR2 are SGHDT and YYEEEE. The V end lost 0 bases, the J end lost 1 base, and 8 bases lay between the germline ends. The CDR3 here is CASSLVFGSGANVLTF. The DNA of the CDR3 is TGTGCCAGCAGCTTGGTGTTCGGGTCTGGGGCCAACGTCCTGACTTTC.

As to this clone: In the same sample, other DNA sequences code for this CDR3. The chain links TRBV30 to TRBJ2-7; TRBD2 matches 10 bases. CDR3 length: 13 residues. V shed 4 bases and J 3 bases; nucleotides not matched to a gene: 3. Germline V gene lookup returns CDR1 GTSNPN and CDR2 SVGIG (reference sequence). The CDR3 spells CAWTTSGLYEQYF. CDR3 nucleotides: TGTGCCTGGACGACTAGCGGGCTCTACGAGCAGTACTTC.

The V call is TRBV28, the J call TRBJ2-2, with D possibly matching TRBD2 (6 bases). Per the germline V gene, CDR1 is MDHEN and CDR2 is SYDVKM. The CDR3 extends over 15 amino acids. V shed 7 bases and J shed 0 bases, with 12 bases lying between them. CDR3: CASNPGTPNTGELFF. The CDR3 nucleotides read TGTGCCAGCAATCCCGGGACTCCGAACACCGGGGAGCTGTTTTTT.

This clone was found a few times. The chain joins TRBV6-6 to TRBJ2-1, with TRBD2 as a possible D gene (5 bases). Germline lookup yields CDR1 MNHNY and CDR2 SVGAGI (reference sequence). Trimming left V 6 bases short and J 1 base short, with 13 bases between. The CDR3 has 15 amino acids. The CDR3, as DNA: TGTGCCAGCAGAGAAACTAGAGGGTCCTACAATGAGCAGTTCTTC. This sequence encodes CASRETRGSYNEQFF.

This chain links TRBV9 with TRBJ2-3; the match to TRBD1 covers 7 bases. V was pared by 0 bases and J by 5 bases, with 3 bases of the junction left unmatched. Germline-derived CDR1 and CDR2 are SGDLS and YYNGEE. This CDR3 comprises 14 residues. CDR3 in DNA: TGTGCCAGCAGCGTAGACAGGGGTGGAGATACGCAGTATTTT. This codes for CASSVDRGGDTQYF.

The sample holds a few counts of this clone. This chain connects TRBV11-2 to TRBJ1-4; no reliable D call. Germline CDR1 SGHAT, CDR2 FQNNGV. The CDR3 length is 14 residues. Trimming shortened V by 3 bases and J by 5 bases, and 10 bases separated the two germline ends. CDR3 in amino acids: CASSFSGGNEKLFF. In DNA form, the CDR3 reads TGTGCCAGCAGCTTTTCAGGTGGAAATGAAAAACTGTTTTTT.

V usage is TRBV2 and J usage is TRBJ2-1; D may be TRBD1 (6 bases). The length of the CDR3 is 12 residues. Germline V gene data show CDR1 as SNHLY and CDR2 as FYNNEI. The V and J ends lost 3 bases and 16 bases respectively, with 16 bases between them. The CDR3 bases are TGTGCCAGCAGTGATCCAGCCCAGGGGAAATTCTTC. This encodes CASSDPAQGKFF.

This rearrangement joins TRBV29-1 to TRBJ2-3, with D perhaps matching TRBD1 (5 bases). The V and J ends lost 6 bases and 2 bases respectively, with 15 bases between them. Germline V gives CDR1 SQVTM, CDR2 ANQGSEA. The CDR3 length is 14 residues. As DNA, the CDR3 is TGCAGCGTAGGAACACCAGGGATCACAGATACGCAGTATTTT. Translation: CSVGTPGITDTQYF.

The chain uses TRBV6-1 and TRBJ2-1; 8 nucleotides agree with TRBD1. Germline V gives CDR1 MNHNS, CDR2 SASEGT. The J segment lost 3 bases and the V segment lost 1 base, leaving 8 bases of the junction unmatched. This CDR3 is built from 17 residues. CDR3 region: CASSEGTTGTGYNEQFF. In DNA form, the CDR3 reads TGTGCCAGCAGTGAAGGAACCACCGGGACAGGCTACAATGAGCAGTTCTTC.

The chain has TRBV2 and TRBJ1-1; D ambiguous. This CDR3 has 14 residues. V lost 7 bases and J lost 2, with 14 bases in between. Germline V lookup: CDR1 SNHLY, CDR2 FYNNEI. CDR3 protein: CASMRLLGNTEAFF. In nucleotides, the CDR3 is TGTGCCAGCATGAGGTTGCTAGGAAACACTGAAGCTTTCTTT.

The chain couples TRBV28 to TRBJ2-7; TRBD2 agrees at 9 bases. In germline, CDR1 is MDHEN, CDR2 SYDVKM. With V trimmed by 6 bases and J by 4 bases, 10 bases remained unmatched. The CDR3 spans 15 residues. CDR3 amino acids: CASRARLAGSYEQYF. CDR3 nucleotide sequence: TGTGCCAGCAGAGCCCGGCTAGCGGGATCTTACGAGCAGTACTTC.

The chain carries TRBV27 and TRBJ2-5; 7 nucleotides match TRBD1. CDR3 length: 12 residues. V shed 6 bases and J 4 bases; nucleotides not matched to a gene: 2. Looked up from germline, CDR1 is MNHEY and CDR2 is SMNVEV (reference sequence). The CDR3 coding sequence is TGTGCCAGCAGAGGGGACAGAGAGACCCAGTACTTC. As protein: CASRGDRETQYF.